This T cell receptor (beta chain) is drawn from a study of T cell responses to AZD1222 COVID-19 vaccine. General study findings and limits: Spike-wide coverage was observed for vaccine-associated CD4 TCRs, with dominant responses at 160-218 and 743-854. The donor cohort was predominantly white British with a female majority, and clonal diversity may have been underestimated.

Recipients boosted at about 4 weeks or about 12 weeks are pooled. Generated by immunoSEQ multiplex PCR, the TCRdb table keeps only in-frame clones and is missing some. Of over 130,000 clones in the sample, 75% to 90% were seen once. Details on this clone: Its antigen remains unknown.

This sample comprised peripheral blood, obtained 28 days after the second AZD1222 dose. The clonotype comes from an adult who received the AZD1222 COVID-19 vaccine.

Written as DNA, the CDR3 is TGTGCCAGCAGTTATGGGACTCGGTACAATGAGCAGTTCTTC. Its translation is CASSYGTRYNEQFF. The V and J genes are TRBV27 and TRBJ2-1; the D gene is possibly TRBD2 (6 bases). The germline CDR1 and CDR2 sequences are MNHEY and SMNVEV (reference sequence). V was shortened by 4 bases and J by 4 bases, with 11 bases between the two germline ends. This CDR3 is 14 amino acids long.